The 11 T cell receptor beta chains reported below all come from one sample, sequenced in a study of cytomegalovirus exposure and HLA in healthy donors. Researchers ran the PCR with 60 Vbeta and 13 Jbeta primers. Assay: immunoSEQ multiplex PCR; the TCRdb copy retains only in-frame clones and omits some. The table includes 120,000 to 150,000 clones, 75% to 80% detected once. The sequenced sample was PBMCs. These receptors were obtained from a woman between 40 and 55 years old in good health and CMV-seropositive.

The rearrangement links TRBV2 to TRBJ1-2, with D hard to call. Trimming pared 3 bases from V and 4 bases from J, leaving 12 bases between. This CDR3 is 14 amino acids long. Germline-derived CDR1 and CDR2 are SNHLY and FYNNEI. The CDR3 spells CASSEQTPSYGYTF. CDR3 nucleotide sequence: TGTGCCAGCAGTGAGCAGACCCCTAGCTATGGCTACACCTTC.

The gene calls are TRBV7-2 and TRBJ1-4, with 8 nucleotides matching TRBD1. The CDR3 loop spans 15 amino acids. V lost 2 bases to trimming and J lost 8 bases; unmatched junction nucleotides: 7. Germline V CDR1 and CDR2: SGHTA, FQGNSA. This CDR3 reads CASSLNQGAGEKLFF. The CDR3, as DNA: TGTGCCAGCAGCTTAAATCAGGGGGCTGGGGAAAAACTGTTTTTT.

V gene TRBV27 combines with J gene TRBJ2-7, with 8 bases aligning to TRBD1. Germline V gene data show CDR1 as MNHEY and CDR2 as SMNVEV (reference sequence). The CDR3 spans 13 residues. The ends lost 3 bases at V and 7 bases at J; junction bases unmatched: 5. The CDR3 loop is CASSFQGAREQYF. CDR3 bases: TGTGCCAGCAGTTTTCAGGGGGCGCGGGAGCAGTACTTC.

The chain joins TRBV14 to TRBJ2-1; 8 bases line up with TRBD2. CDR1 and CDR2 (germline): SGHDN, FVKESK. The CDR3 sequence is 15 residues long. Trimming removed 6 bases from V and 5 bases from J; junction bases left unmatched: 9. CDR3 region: CASRFSGRGNNEQFF. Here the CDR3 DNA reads TGTGCCAGCAGATTCAGCGGGAGAGGGAACAATGAGCAGTTCTTC.

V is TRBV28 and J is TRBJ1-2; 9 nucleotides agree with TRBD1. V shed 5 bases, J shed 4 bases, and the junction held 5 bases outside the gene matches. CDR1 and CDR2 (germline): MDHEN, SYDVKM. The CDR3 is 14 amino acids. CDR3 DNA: TGTGCCAGCAGTATAGACAGGGGGACCTATGGCTACACCTTC. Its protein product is CASSIDRGTYGYTF.

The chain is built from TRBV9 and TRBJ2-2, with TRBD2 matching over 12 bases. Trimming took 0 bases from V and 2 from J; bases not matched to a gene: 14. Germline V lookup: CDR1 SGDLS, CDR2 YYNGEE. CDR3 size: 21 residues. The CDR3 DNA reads TGTGCCAGCAGCGTAGGGGGGTGGACTAGCGGGAACGGTAAAAACACCGGGGAGCTGTTTTTT. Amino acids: CASSVGGWTSGNGKNTGELFF.

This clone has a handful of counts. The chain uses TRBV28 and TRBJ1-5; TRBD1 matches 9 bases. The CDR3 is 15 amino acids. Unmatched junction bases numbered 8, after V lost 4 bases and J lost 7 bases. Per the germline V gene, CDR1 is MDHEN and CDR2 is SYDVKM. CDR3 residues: CASSSPGQGRQPQHF. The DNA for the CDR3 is TGTGCCAGCAGTTCACCGGGACAGGGTAGACAGCCCCAGCATTTT.

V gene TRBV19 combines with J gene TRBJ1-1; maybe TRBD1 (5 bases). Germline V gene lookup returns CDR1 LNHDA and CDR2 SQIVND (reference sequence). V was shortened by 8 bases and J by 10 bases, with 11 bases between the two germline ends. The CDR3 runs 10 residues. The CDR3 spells CASGHHGAFF. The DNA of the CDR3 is TGTGCCAGTGGACATCACGGAGCTTTCTTT. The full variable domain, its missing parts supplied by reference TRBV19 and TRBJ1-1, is DGGITQSPKYLFRKEGQNVTLSCEQNLNHDAMYWYRQDPGQGLRLIYYSQIVNDFQKGDIAEGYSVSREKKESFPLTVTSAQKNPTAFYLCASGHHGAFFGQGTRLTVV.

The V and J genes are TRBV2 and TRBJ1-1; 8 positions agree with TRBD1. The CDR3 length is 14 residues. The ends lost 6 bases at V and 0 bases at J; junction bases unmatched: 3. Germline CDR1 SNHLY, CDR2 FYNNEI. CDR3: CASRAGQVNTEAFF. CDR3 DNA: TGTGCCAGCAGGGCGGGACAGGTGAACACTGAAGCTTTCTTT.

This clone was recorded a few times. CDR3 residues: CASSFEGPDTQYF. The CDR3 nucleotides read TGCGCCAGCAGCTTCGAGGGCCCAGATACGCAGTATTTT. The chain couples TRBV5-1 to TRBJ2-3, with D possibly being TRBD2 (5 bases). Germline-derived CDR1 and CDR2 are SGHRS and YFSETQ. The V end was cut by 2 bases, the J end by 4 bases, with 8 bases between. This CDR3 has 13 residues. The variable domain in full, completed from reference TRBV5-1 and TRBJ2-3, reads KAGVTQTPRYLIKTRGQQVTLSCSPISGHRSVSWYQQTPGQGLQFLFEYFSETQRNKGNFPGRFSGRQFSNSRSEMNVSTLELGDSALYLCASSFEGPDTQYFGPGTRLTVL.

For the CDR3, the DNA is TGTGCCAGTAGTATTTCGCGGATCCCTGGAAACACCATATATTTT. Protein sequence: CASSISRIPGNTIYF. The chain carries TRBV19 and TRBJ1-3; D remains unclear. Germline V gene sequence: CDR1 LNHDA, CDR2 SQIVND (reference sequence). This CDR3 contains 15 residues. Trimming cost V 3 bases and J 2 bases, with 11 bases left between them.